These 18 T cell receptor beta chains share one sample of origin, sequenced in a study of PD-1 blockade in classical Hodgkin lymphoma. Brentuximab vedotin exposure varied among the patients, all of whom had relapsed after autologous stem cell transplantation. The assay was immunoSEQ multiplex PCR, and TCRdb's table has in-frame clones only and misses some. Of fewer than 110,000 clones detected, approximately 90% appear once; the ten largest clones hold 5.5% to 8.5%. Sequenced material: peripheral blood mononuclear cells (PBMCs), taken before the second cycle of nivolumab. The origin of the receptors is a human donor with classical Hodgkin lymphoma.

The CDR3 spells CAWSVGTFSSEAFF. CDR3 coding DNA: TGTGCCTGGAGTGTGGGGACATTTAGCTCTGAAGCTTTCTTT. The chain carries TRBV30 and TRBJ1-1; D is perhaps TRBD1 (6 bases). Germline CDR1 reads GTSNPN; CDR2 reads SVGIG (reference sequence). The length of the CDR3 is 14 residues. V lost 0 bases to trimming and J lost 6 bases, with 14 bases between them.

The chain joins TRBV11-2 to TRBJ1-2, with no clear D. The CDR3 has 15 residues. V dropped 2 bases and J dropped 2 bases, with 12 bases sitting between them. The germline V gene encodes CDR1 SGHAT and CDR2 FQNNGV. The CDR3 region is CASSLPWQRNYGYTF. The CDR3 nucleotides read TGTGCCAGCAGCTTACCGTGGCAGAGGAACTATGGCTACACCTTC. The variable domain in full, completed from reference TRBV11-2 and TRBJ1-2, reads EAGVAQSPRYKIIEKRQSVAFWCNPISGHATLYWYQQILGQGPKLLIQFQNNGVVDDSQLPKDRFSAERLKGVDSTLKIQPAKLEDSAVYLCASSLPWQRNYGYTFGSGTRLTVV.

This chain links TRBV2 with TRBJ1-5, with TRBD1 matching over 7 bases. V shed 5 bases and J 6 bases; nucleotides not matched to a gene: 13. In germline, CDR1 is SNHLY, CDR2 FYNNEI. The CDR3 runs 16 residues. The CDR3 region is CASSPRGTAYRQPQHF. CDR3 sequence (DNA): TGTGCCAGCAGTCCCAGAGGGACAGCTTATCGTCAGCCCCAGCATTTT.

As for this clone: The sample carries other DNA sequences with the same CDR3. This chain uses TRBV27 with TRBJ1-2; no firm D call. CDR3 length equals 13 residues. Trimming took 2 bases from V and 0 from J, leaving 4 bases between them. Germline CDR1 reads MNHEY; CDR2 reads SMNVEV (reference sequence). The CDR3 sequence: CASSLTANYGYTF. In DNA, the CDR3 is TGTGCCAGCAGTTTAACGGCTAACTATGGCTACACCTTC.

The chain is built from TRBV4-1 and TRBJ1-3; possible D gene TRBD1, 6 bases. The CDR3 has 14 amino acids. Per germline, CDR1 MGHRA and CDR2 YSYEKL. V lost 4 bases, J lost 3 bases, and 10 bases lay in between. The chain's CDR3 is CASSPGTLGNTIYF. Here the CDR3 DNA reads TGCGCCAGCAGCCCCGGGACACTTGGAAACACCATATATTTT.

The chain uses TRBV9 and TRBJ2-1; weak D call: TRBD1 (6 bases). The CDR3 totals 13 residues. The germline V and J ends were trimmed by 4 bases and 9 bases, with 14 bases remaining between them. CDR1 is SGDLS and CDR2 is YYNGEE in the germline V gene. CDR3 amino acids: CASSPGEGGEQFF. CDR3 sequence (DNA): TGTGCCAGCAGCCCGGGCGAAGGGGGTGAGCAGTTCTTC.

J is TRBJ2-3 and V is TRBV7-2; tentatively, D is TRBD1 or TRBD2 (6 bases each). V lost 5 bases, J lost 2 bases, and 14 bases lay in between. This CDR3 comprises 15 residues. CDR1 and CDR2 (germline): SGHTA, FQGNSA. The chain's CDR3 is CASSKGGPDTDTQYF. Here the CDR3 DNA reads TGTGCCAGCAGCAAGGGGGGCCCAGACACAGATACGCAGTATTTT.

The chain carries TRBV6-1 and TRBJ1-2; a possible D gene is TRBD1 (5 bases). The CDR3 runs 15 residues. V lost 5 bases to trimming and J lost 6 bases, with 19 bases between them. CDR1 is MNHNS and CDR2 is SASEGT in the germline V gene. CDR3 sequence (DNA): TGTGCCAGCAGTCTGGGGCAGGCTAACCCTCATGGCTACACCTTC. Translation gives CASSLGQANPHGYTF.

This chain joins TRBV7-8 and TRBJ2-5; 9 nucleotides align to TRBD2. This CDR3 is 19 amino acids long. V was pared by 8 bases and J by 9 bases, with 28 bases of the junction left unmatched. Germline values: CDR1 SGHVS, CDR2 FQNEAQ. The CDR3 DNA is TGTGCCAGCTCACCGCGGGGGGGCGAAGGGTCTATCGGGCGAGTGTCCCAGTACTTC. Translating gives CASSPRGGEGSIGRVSQYF. Complete variable domain (other parts from reference TRBV7-8 and TRBJ2-5): GAGVSQSPRYKVAKRGQDVALRCDPISGHVSLFWYQQALGQGPEFLTYFQNEAQLDKSGLPSDRFFAERPEGSVSTLKIQRTQQEDSAVYLCASSPRGGEGSIGRVSQYFGPGTRLLVL.

The chain combines TRBV19 with TRBJ1-1, with TRBD1 as a possible D gene (5 bases). CDR1 LNHDA and CDR2 SQIVND come from the germline V gene (reference sequence). The CDR3 totals 13 residues. Trimming pared 7 bases from V and 1 base from J, leaving 10 bases between. This CDR3 is CASNTGTNTEAFF. In DNA form, the CDR3 reads TGTGCCAGTAACACAGGAACGAACACTGAAGCTTTCTTT.

The chain has TRBV28 and TRBJ1-2, with a weak D call TRBD1 (6 bases). Germline CDR1 is MDHEN and CDR2 is SYDVKM. With 1 base removed from V and 3 bases from J, the gap between germline ends came to 9 bases. CDR3 length: 14 amino acids. The CDR3 DNA reads TGTGCCAGCAGTTTATACAGGGACTACTATGGCTACACCTTC. This sequence encodes CASSLYRDYYGYTF.

V gene TRBV19 combines with J gene TRBJ1-6; 10 bases line up with TRBD1. The ends lost 9 bases at V and 14 bases at J; junction bases unmatched: 4. The V gene's germline CDR1 is LNHDA and CDR2 SQIVND (reference sequence). The CDR3 extends over 11 amino acids. The CDR3 is CARGQGETLHF. Here the CDR3 DNA reads TGTGCCAGAGGACAGGGGGAGACCCTCCACTTT. Full variable domain (missing parts from reference TRBV19 and TRBJ1-6): DGGITQSPKYLFRKEGQNVTLSCEQNLNHDAMYWYRQDPGQGLRLIYYSQIVNDFQKGDIAEGYSVSREKKESFPLTVTSAQKNPTAFYLCARGQGETLHFGNGTRLTVT.

This clone showed up many times. The genes are TRBV27 and TRBJ1-1; maybe TRBD1 (6 bases). From germline, CDR1 is MNHEY and CDR2 SMNVEV (reference sequence). This CDR3 is built from 16 residues. Trimming stripped 5 bases from V and 10 bases from J, with 26 bases between. CDR3 region: CASSGLGGAAVAAAFF. The DNA for the CDR3 is TGTGCCAGCAGTGGGTTGGGGGGCGCGGCTGTCGCTGCAGCTTTCTTT.

The chain recombines TRBV6-5 with TRBJ2-2; possible D gene TRBD1, 7 bases. The CDR3 length is 15 residues. Per germline, CDR1 MNHEY and CDR2 SVGAGI. Trimming shortened V by 7 bases and J by 5 bases, and 17 bases separated the two germline ends. CDR3 region: CASTNSRGDTGELFF. The CDR3 coding sequence is TGTGCCAGCACCAATAGCAGGGGGGATACCGGGGAGCTGTTTTTT.

The rearrangement uses TRBV9 and TRBJ1-1; D perhaps matches TRBD1 (6 bases). CDR3 size: 13 residues. The ends were cut back, 4 bases at V and 4 bases at J, with 11 bases in the middle. The germline V gene encodes CDR1 SGDLS and CDR2 YYNGEE. The DNA for the CDR3 is TGTGCCAGCAGCAGGGGGAGTGGCACTGAAGCTTTCTTT. Translated: CASSRGSGTEAFF.

V gene TRBV19 combines with J gene TRBJ2-2; the match to TRBD1 covers 7 bases. This CDR3 is 15 amino acids long. Germline values: CDR1 LNHDA, CDR2 SQIVND (reference sequence). After removal of 8 bases from V and 4 bases from J, the junction contained 10 bases not matched to a gene. CDR3 loop: CASGADRTGTGELFF. The CDR3 DNA reads as TGTGCCAGTGGGGCGGACAGGACGGGCACCGGGGAGCTGTTTTTT.

The V and J genes are TRBV2 and TRBJ1-2; D may be TRBD1 (6 bases). In germline, CDR1 is SNHLY, CDR2 FYNNEI. This CDR3 spans 15 amino acids. Trimming took off 5 bases at V and 4 bases at J, with 17 bases between the two ends. DNA for the CDR3: TGTGCCAGCAGTACCACAGGGACTTCGGGCTATGGCTACACCTTC. The encoded protein is CASSTTGTSGYGYTF.

J is TRBJ2-1 and V is TRBV19, with 12 bases matching TRBD2. CDR1 is LNHDA, CDR2 SQIVND, per germline (reference sequence). The CDR3 consists of 15 residues. The junction had 4 bases not matched to a gene; V was cut back by 4 bases and J by 6 bases. CDR3 sequence (DNA): TGTGCCAGTAGTAGACTAGCGGGGGCCATCAATGAGCAGTTCTTC. This codes for CASSRLAGAINEQFF.